The source of this T cell receptor (beta chain) is a study of T cells in Graves' hyperthyroidism and ophthalmopathy. The CDR3 is 14 residues long. Germline V gene data show CDR1 as LNHDA and CDR2 as SQIVND (reference sequence). Broader study findings: Most clonotypes that expanded in the thyroid above 0.001 also showed up in blood. Ophthalmopathy, as predicted by the model, came a median approximately 5.9 months after the prediction.

Using RNA transcripts as the source, TCR beta CDR3 regions were amplified. The TCR CDR3 was amplified in a first-round RT-PCR using the HTBI primer set. TCRdb independently ran MiXCR on the multiplex PCR reads; one entry per CDR3 protein. The sample holds some 360,000 distinct CDR3 sequences, over 15% seen once. With respect to this clonotype: Its antigen is as yet unknown. A much larger clone is a single base away; this may be a read error.

The source is a woman in her 40s with Graves' ophthalmopathy. This chain uses TRBV19 with TRBJ2-7; the D gene is possibly TRBD1 (6 bases). The sequenced material came from blood. CDR3 coding DNA: TGTACCAGTAGTCCTCCAGGGGCCCCCTACGAGCAGTACTTC. Translating gives CTSSPPGAPYEQYF.